Sequencing of this TCR beta chain was carried out in a study of blood T cell repertoires in COVID-19. Here immunoSEQ multiplex PCR was the method, and the copy in TCRdb shows in-frame clones only, minus some. The table lists around 100,000 clones, nearly 90% of them singletons. CDR1 is SGHTA and CDR2 is FQGTGA in the germline V gene. The CDR3 covers 14 residues. V was clipped by 5 bases and J by 3 bases, with 13 bases between them. Sequencing was carried out using peripheral blood. The chain links TRBV7-3 to TRBJ1-1; tentative D call: TRBD1 (6 bases). This clonotype was obtained from a man in his fifties in a cohort sampled during active COVID-19. The CDR3 region has the DNA TGTGCCAGCAGCCACGCAGGGGCGGACACTGAAGCTTTCTTT. It specifies CASSHAGADTEAFF.